One sample yielded the 21 T cell receptor beta chains listed below, sequenced in a study of OX40 agonist ivuxolimab in advanced cancers. Library prep was done by the immunoSEQ multiplex PCR assay. This immuneACCESS table, as held by TCRdb, lists in-frame sequences with V and J called but not all clones. Of the missing ones, under half trace to an unresolved V gene in checked studies; the others have no known cause. A total of some 76,000 clones appear in this sample, approximately 86% of them only once. The ten largest make up around 0.79% of the sample. The source material was CD4+ or CD8+ T cells sorted from blood, sampled in a trial of the OX40 agonist ivuxolimab. These TCRs come from an adult with an advanced solid tumor such as melanoma, head and neck, liver or kidney cancer.

This clone was seen a single time. The CDR3 region has the DNA TGTGCCAGCAGCTACCAGGGGACCGGGGGGACCCAGTACTTC. It codes for CASSYQGTGGTQYF. The J gene is TRBJ2-5, the V gene TRBV5-4, with D tentatively TRBD1 or TRBD2 (6 bases each). V was cut by 3 bases and J by 7 bases, with 16 bases left in between. Germline CDR1 SGHNT, CDR2 YYREEE (reference sequence). This CDR3 has 14 amino acids.

J is TRBJ2-1 and V is TRBV11-3; D tentatively fits TRBD1 or TRBD2 (5 bases each). The V end was cut by 0 bases, the J end by 6 bases, with 12 bases between. The CDR3 consists of 15 residues. The germline V gene encodes CDR1 SGHNT and CDR2 YENEEA. The CDR3 here is CASSLDRGGRNEQFF. Written as DNA, the CDR3 is TGTGCCAGCAGCTTAGATCGGGGCGGGCGCAATGAGCAGTTCTTC.

The chain links TRBV11-2 to TRBJ1-6; TRBD1 aligns across 8 bases. The ends lost 5 bases at V and 10 bases at J; junction bases unmatched: 13. The CDR3 is 16 residues long. Per the germline V gene, CDR1 is SGHAT and CDR2 is FQNNGV. The CDR3 spells CASSERRQGAESPLHF. CDR3 nucleotides: TGTGCCAGCAGCGAACGACGGCAGGGGGCAGAATCACCCCTCCACTTT.

The genes are TRBV4-1 and TRBJ1-6; 7 bases map to TRBD1. Germline CDR1 reads MGHRA; CDR2 reads YSYEKL. The junction had 6 bases not matched to a gene; V was cut back by 3 bases and J by 7 bases. This CDR3 spans 15 amino acids. CDR3 DNA sequence: TGCGCCAGCAGCCACCCCGACAGGGAAAATTCACCCCTCCACTTT. As protein: CASSHPDRENSPLHF.

This clone was detected a few times. The V and J genes are TRBV5-1 and TRBJ2-3, with D possibly being TRBD2 (5 bases). The CDR3 loop spans 15 amino acids. Germline CDR1 reads SGHRS; CDR2 reads YFSETQ. V was trimmed by 0 bases and J by 0 bases, leaving 8 bases between them. The CDR3 coding sequence is TGCGCCAGCAGCTTGGAGGGCGGGAGCACAGATACGCAGTATTTT. It translates to CASSLEGGSTDTQYF.

The chain carries TRBV15 and TRBJ2-3, with 9 bases matching TRBD2. CDR3 size: 17 residues. Trimming at V came to 1 base and at J to 2 bases, leaving 7 bases not matched to a gene. Looked up from germline, CDR1 is LNHNV and CDR2 is YYDKDF (reference sequence). This CDR3 reads CATSRAFLAGVTDTQYF. CDR3 DNA sequence: TGTGCCACCAGCAGAGCGTTTTTAGCGGGAGTCACAGATACGCAGTATTTT.

V gene TRBV5-1 combines with J gene TRBJ2-3; 9 nucleotides line up with TRBD1. The CDR3 is 16 residues long. CDR1 is SGHRS, CDR2 YFSETQ, per germline. V was pared by 2 bases and J by 6 bases, with 10 bases of the junction left unmatched. The CDR3 reads CASSLNPTGGEDTQYF. The CDR3 region has the DNA TGCGCCAGCAGCTTAAACCCGACAGGGGGAGAGGATACGCAGTATTTT.

The CDR3 coding sequence is TGCGCCAGCAGCCACTACCCGACCGGGACAGGGAATGAAAAACTGTTTTTT. Its protein is CASSHYPTGTGNEKLFF. The chain carries TRBV4-1 and TRBJ1-4; 9 bases align to TRBD1. The junction had 10 bases not matched to a gene; V was cut back by 3 bases and J by 5 bases. The CDR3 is 17 amino acids. Germline CDR1 is MGHRA and CDR2 is YSYEKL.

The genes are TRBV6-6 and TRBJ2-2, with 8 positions matching TRBD1. The CDR3 totals 15 residues. CDR1 is MNHNY and CDR2 is SVGAGI in the germline V gene (reference sequence). After removal of 6 bases from V and 2 bases from J, the junction contained 5 bases not matched to a gene. The CDR3 sequence is CASSARGRNTGELFF. CDR3 in DNA: TGTGCCAGCAGCGCCAGGGGGCGAAACACCGGGGAGCTGTTTTTT.

This clone was recorded only once. The CDR3 is CASSRTTNEQYF. In nucleotides, the CDR3 is TGTGCCAGCAGTAGGACCACCAACGAGCAGTACTTC. The V and J genes are TRBV25-1 and TRBJ2-7, with no clear D. V was pared by 5 bases and J by 5 bases, with 10 bases between. The CDR3 loop spans 12 amino acids. Germline values: CDR1 MGHDK, CDR2 SYGVNS.

The chain links TRBV5-1 to TRBJ2-5, with 15 bases that match TRBD2. Germline trimming cut 4 bases from V and 5 bases from J; bases unmatched to any gene: 9. The CDR3 loop spans 17 amino acids. The germline gives CDR1 SGHRS, CDR2 YFSETQ. The CDR3 bases are TGCGCCAGCAGCCCGGGACTAGCGGGAGGAATGATGGAGACCCAGTACTTC. Its protein is CASSPGLAGGMMETQYF.

The chain recombines TRBV7-3 with TRBJ2-5; 7 nucleotides align to TRBD2. The CDR3 is made up of 14 amino acids. Trimming took 1 base from V and 3 from J; bases not matched to a gene: 2. CDR1 is SGHTA and CDR2 is FQGTGA in the germline V gene. As DNA, the CDR3 is TGTGCCAGCAGCTTAAGCGGGGGAGAAGAGACCCAGTACTTC. This gives the protein CASSLSGGEETQYF.

The genes are TRBV15 and TRBJ1-5; D is unresolved. The CDR3 totals 17 residues. V gave up 0 bases and J gave up 1 base, with 13 bases separating them. From germline, CDR1 is LNHNV and CDR2 YYDKDF (reference sequence). The CDR3 DNA reads as TGTGCCACCAGCAGAGATCTGGCGCCTCCCAGCAATCAGCCCCAGCATTTT. Amino acid sequence: CATSRDLAPPSNQPQHF.

This sequence joins TRBV20-1 and TRBJ2-7; D is ambiguous. V lost 7 bases to trimming and J lost 3 bases, with 4 bases between them. The V gene's germline CDR1 is DFQATT and CDR2 SNEGSKA (reference sequence). This CDR3 region has 9 residues. The DNA for the CDR3 is TGCAGTGTCCTCTACGAGCAGTACTTC. Translating it yields CSVLYEQYF.

The chain employs TRBV27 and TRBJ1-5; unclear D gene. CDR1 MNHEY and CDR2 SMNVEV come from the germline V gene (reference sequence). CDR3 length equals 14 residues. V was trimmed by 4 bases and J by 4 bases, leaving 11 bases between them. The CDR3 DNA reads as TGTGCCAGCAGTTCGAGTTTACAAAATCAGCCCCAGCATTTT. Protein product: CASSSSLQNQPQHF.

The chain uses TRBV5-3 and TRBJ2-7; D possibly matches TRBD1 or TRBD2 (5 bases each). TRBV5-3 falls under the ORF class, with uncertain function. V lost 4 bases and J lost 0, with 14 bases in between. The CDR3 sequence is 15 residues long. The DNA of the CDR3 is TGTGCCAGAAGCCCCGGGACCGGCCACTCCTACGAGCAGTACTTC. Protein sequence: CARSPGTGHSYEQYF.

V usage is TRBV6-5 and J usage is TRBJ1-1; D gene uncertain. CDR3 length: 14 residues. From germline, CDR1 is MNHEY and CDR2 SVGAGI. V lost 5 bases and J 1 base, leaving 11 bases between the germline ends. CDR3 DNA sequence: TGTGCCAGCAGTGAGGGCCCCGCGAACACTGAAGCTTTCTTT. As protein: CASSEGPANTEAFF.

This chain joins TRBV4-2 and TRBJ2-2; 8 bases map to TRBD2. The germline V gene encodes CDR1 LGHNA and CDR2 YNFKEQ. CDR3 length equals 17 residues. V dropped 5 bases and J dropped 4; count of bases not matched to a gene: 12. CDR3 loop: CASSSLTAGGLTGELFF. CDR3 bases: TGTGCCAGCAGCTCTCTCACGGCGGGGGGCCTCACCGGGGAGCTGTTTTTT.

The rearrangement links TRBV5-4 to TRBJ1-4; TRBD1 matches 9 bases. V lost 4 bases and J lost 7; bases outside the gene matches: 5. The V gene's germline CDR1 is SGHNT and CDR2 YYREEE (reference sequence). The length of the CDR3 is 14 residues. The CDR3 sequence is CASSRQGVGEKLFF. Here the CDR3 DNA reads TGTGCCAGCAGCCGACAGGGGGTGGGTGAAAAACTGTTTTTT.

V is TRBV6-5 and J is TRBJ2-1, with D possibly called TRBD1 or TRBD2 (5 bases each). The V and J ends lost 6 bases and 5 bases respectively, with 14 bases between them. CDR1 MNHEY and CDR2 SVGAGI come from the germline V gene. The CDR3 covers 14 residues. For the CDR3, the DNA is TGTGCCAGCAGGGGTGACCGGGGCCACAATGAGCAGTTCTTC. It encodes CASRGDRGHNEQFF.

The chain has TRBV28 and TRBJ1-2; a weak D match, TRBD1 (6 bases). The CDR3 sequence is 16 residues long. CDR1 and CDR2 from the germline V gene are MDHEN and SYDVKM. V lost 7 bases to trimming and J lost 4 bases, with 22 bases between them. The CDR3 protein is CASIASLVGGAYGYTF. Here the CDR3 DNA reads TGTGCCAGCATCGCGTCATTAGTAGGGGGGGCCTATGGCTACACCTTC.